The present T cell receptor beta chain was sequenced within a study of T cell changes during pregnancy in multiple sclerosis (dated by TCRdb to between 2017 and 2020). At the level of the whole study: Changes in the T cell repertoire over the course of pregnancy were examined in this study in women with multiple sclerosis.

Inclusive of the bounding cysteine and phenylalanine, the CDR3 is 15 residues long. Only CDR3 DNA is held: 45 bases, read in frame from base 1. Trimming leaves V shorter by 2 bases and J shorter by 7 bases, with the junction holding 7 bases beyond the gene matches. CDR1 and CDR2 are drawn from the germline V gene: MDHEN, SYDVKM. Receptor libraries were prepared by the immunoSEQ multiplex PCR assay. TCRdb obtained this table from immuneACCESS and retained in-frame rearrangements with V and J assigned. These tables miss some clones; where compared with another copy, unresolved V genes account for less than half of the shortfall, and the remainder is unexplained. The table for this sample lists about 50,000 clones; approximately 92% of them were counted only once. The ten largest account for under 0.7% of the sample. Notes on this clone: This receptor's antigen is unknown. Base quality data are lacking; no much larger clone is found one base away.

This TCR came from a female donor with multiple sclerosis, enrolled in a pregnancy study. In this chain, TRBV28 is recombined with TRBJ1-3; a stretch of 8 junction bases matches TRBD1. Sequences were derived from CD4+ T cells from peripheral blood mononuclear cells, sampled after pregnancy. The nucleotides are TGTGCCAGCAGTTTAAGGGGCGGACAGGGTAACACCATATATTTT. This codes for CASSLRGGQGNTIYF.